This passage covers 31 T cell receptor beta chains from one sample sequenced in a study of blood T cells in healthy people across ages. A sample-barcoded 5' primer and a J-beta primer mix were used in a second PCR of roughly 6 to 11 cycles. TCRdb analysed the 5' RACE reads with MiXCR anew, one entry per CDR3 protein. The sample contains around 1,100,000 distinct CDR3 sequences, around two fifths of which appear only once. Sequencing used blood. These receptor sequences come from a man aged 18 to 30 in good health.

The rearrangement joins TRBV29-1 to TRBJ1-2, with 7 bases lining up with TRBD1. The CDR3 contains 16 residues. Germline-derived CDR1 and CDR2 are SQVTM and ANQGSEA. The V gene end was trimmed by 0 bases and the J gene end by 7 bases; junction bases not matched to a gene: 14. CDR3 DNA sequence: TGCAGCGTTGAAGAGGGCTGGGACAGCCCGCCGGGTGGCTACACCTTC. It specifies CSVEEGWDSPPGGYTF.

This chain links TRBV20-1 with TRBJ1-5; possible D gene TRBD1, 5 bases. The germline CDR1 and CDR2 sequences are DFQATT and SNEGSKA (reference sequence). The CDR3 has 14 amino acids. Trimming pared 6 bases from V and 0 bases from J, leaving 12 bases between. The CDR3 protein is CSAPQGYSNQPQHF. The CDR3 DNA reads as TGCAGTGCCCCGCAGGGATATAGCAATCAGCCCCAGCATTTT.

The V and J genes are TRBV6-1 and TRBJ1-2, with a tentative D call TRBD1 (5 bases). Trimming left V 6 bases short and J 4 bases short, with 15 bases between. The length of the CDR3 is 14 residues. CDR1 is MNHNS, CDR2 SASEGT, per germline. As DNA, the CDR3 is TGTGCCAGCAGACCGGGACTCACCGTCTATGGCTACACCTTC. It encodes CASRPGLTVYGYTF.

With respect to this clonotype: This may be a read error, as it is one base from a much larger clone. The gene calls are TRBV4-3 and TRBJ2-6, with D perhaps TRBD1 (5 bases). The CDR3 sequence is 15 residues long. From germline, CDR1 is LGHNA and CDR2 YSLEER. CDR3 coding DNA: TGCGCCAGCAGCCCGGACCTCTCTGGGGCCGACGTCCTGACTTTC. Translated: CASSPDLSGADVLTF.

This clonotype was seen a few times. The chain recombines TRBV7-2 with TRBJ2-5; the match to TRBD2 covers 8 bases. CDR1 and CDR2 (germline): SGHTA, FQGNSA. This CDR3 region has 17 residues. With 2 bases clipped from V and 5 bases from J, the junction kept 13 bases outside the gene matches. The CDR3 loop is CASSLRRSGGPGETQYF. As DNA, the CDR3 is TGTGCCAGCAGCTTAAGAAGAAGCGGGGGCCCGGGGGAGACCCAGTACTTC.

The genes are TRBV7-6 and TRBJ1-1, with TRBD1 matching 7 bases. CDR3 size: 15 residues. V was clipped by 2 bases and J by 1 base; unmatched bases: 4. The germline V gene has CDR1 SGHVS and CDR2 FNYEAQ. CDR3 protein: CASSLQTGKNTEAFF. CDR3 nucleotides: TGTGCCAGCAGCTTACAGACAGGGAAGAACACTGAAGCTTTCTTT.

The J gene is TRBJ1-2, the V gene TRBV6-1, with no clear D. Per the germline V gene, CDR1 is MNHNS and CDR2 is SASEGT. V gave up 1 base and J gave up 7 bases, with 10 bases separating them. The CDR3 has 13 residues. CDR3 in DNA: TGTGCCAGCAGTGAAGATAGCGCAGTTGGCTACACCTTC. Amino acids: CASSEDSAVGYTF.

This clonotype was found a few times. The chain links TRBV7-2 to TRBJ2-3; either TRBD1 or TRBD2 may supply D (5 bases each). Germline V gene data show CDR1 as SGHTA and CDR2 as FQGNSA. The CDR3 length is 13 residues. V lost 4 bases and J 8 bases, leaving 13 bases between the germline ends. The CDR3 bases are TGTGCCAGCAGCTCAACCACTAGGGGTACGCAGTATTTT. This codes for CASSSTTRGTQYF.

The rearrangement joins TRBV2 to TRBJ1-5; D possibly corresponds to TRBD1 (5 bases). V lost 8 bases to trimming and J lost 4 bases, with 15 bases between them. Germline assignment: CDR1 SNHLY and CDR2 FYNNEI. There are 14 residues in the CDR3. Here the CDR3 DNA reads TGTGCCAGCGGGGCGGTAACACCTAATCAGCCCCAGCATTTT. Translation gives CASGAVTPNQPQHF.

This clonotype was counted a few times. The chain has TRBV21-1 and TRBJ2-1; the table's TRBD1 call for D was not verified on the DNA. TRBV21-1 is deemed a pseudogene. This CDR3 is 15 amino acids long. The CDR3 loop reads CASSTRQDLYNEQFF. The CDR3 bases are TGTGCCAGCAGCACAAGACAGGACCTATACAATGAGCAGTTCTTC.

The sample holds a few counts of this clonotype. The V gene is TRBV5-6, the J gene TRBJ2-1; D gene ambiguous. This CDR3 has 16 residues. V lost 0 bases to trimming and J lost 2 bases, with 12 bases between them. Germline loops: CDR1 SGHDT, CDR2 YYEEEE. The CDR3: CASSLAAVVPYNEQFF. The CDR3 DNA is TGTGCCAGCAGCTTGGCGGCAGTCGTCCCCTACAATGAGCAGTTCTTC.

V and J are TRBV2 and TRBJ2-1; TRBD2 agrees at 13 bases. CDR3 length: 15 residues. The J segment lost 8 bases and the V segment lost 6 bases, leaving 7 bases of the junction unmatched. Germline CDR1 SNHLY, CDR2 FYNNEI. This CDR3 reads CASRQTSGGAYEQFF. For the CDR3, the DNA is TGTGCCAGCAGACAAACTAGCGGGGGGGCCTATGAGCAGTTCTTC.

V is TRBV3-1 and J is TRBJ2-2; D gene uncertain. The CDR3 is 15 residues long. The germline gives CDR1 LGHDT, CDR2 YNNKEL (reference sequence). With 1 base removed from V and 3 bases from J, the gap between germline ends came to 9 bases. The CDR3 DNA reads as TGTGCCAGCAGCCAAGGGGCTAGTTACACCGGGGAGCTGTTTTTT. Its translation is CASSQGASYTGELFF.

This rearrangement joins TRBV7-9 to TRBJ1-2, with TRBD1 matching 7 bases. The CDR3 is made up of 16 amino acids. Germline V gene lookup returns CDR1 SEHNR and CDR2 FQNEAQ (reference sequence). Losses at the gene ends were 5 bases for V and 3 bases for J; bases not matched to a gene: 12. As DNA, the CDR3 is TGTGCCAGCAGCCTGCGACTTCGACAGGGACACTATGGCTACACCTTC. It codes for CASSLRLRQGHYGYTF.

The V gene is TRBV2, the J gene TRBJ2-1, with a weak D call TRBD2 (5 bases). V lost 8 bases, J lost 0 bases, and 20 bases lay in between. The CDR3 runs to 17 residues. In germline, CDR1 is SNHLY, CDR2 FYNNEI. CDR3 region: CASPSDKVTSSYNEQFF. In DNA form, the CDR3 reads TGTGCCAGCCCCAGTGATAAAGTTACTAGCTCCTACAATGAGCAGTTCTTC.

The chain has TRBV6-5 and TRBJ1-1, with unresolved D. The CDR3 consists of 14 residues. With 2 bases removed from V and 5 bases from J, the gap between germline ends came to 12 bases. CDR1 is MNHEY and CDR2 is SVGAGI in the germline V gene. The CDR3 reads CASSYKSGRTEAFF. CDR3 DNA sequence: TGTGCCAGCAGTTACAAGTCAGGACGAACTGAAGCTTTCTTT.

This clonotype was observed a few times. The rearrangement links TRBV6-6 to TRBJ1-2; D ambiguous. The CDR3 loop spans 15 amino acids. Per the germline V gene, CDR1 is MNHNY and CDR2 is SVGAGI (reference sequence). Trimming pared 0 bases from V and 1 base from J, leaving 9 bases between. The DNA for the CDR3 is TGTGCCAGCAGTTACTCGAGGATGAGTAACTATGGCTACACCTTC. This translates into CASSYSRMSNYGYTF.

V and J are TRBV20-1 and TRBJ2-1, with 8 bases matching TRBD1. V dropped 0 bases and J dropped 4; count of bases not matched to a gene: 8. CDR1 DFQATT and CDR2 SNEGSKA come from the germline V gene (reference sequence). This CDR3 spans 16 amino acids. The CDR3 region is CSARDLQGARYNEQFF. The CDR3, as DNA: TGCAGTGCTAGAGATTTGCAGGGGGCACGTTACAATGAGCAGTTCTTC.

This clonotype was seen a handful of times. The rearrangement links TRBV18 to TRBJ1-6; D gene ambiguous. Germline V gene sequence: CDR1 KGHSH, CDR2 LQKENI. Deletions cut 3 bases from V and 5 bases from J, with 11 bases between. CDR3 length: 15 amino acids. CDR3 amino acids: CASSPSQFNNSPLHF. The CDR3 bases are TGTGCCAGCTCACCGTCTCAGTTCAATAATTCACCCCTCCACTTT.

The gene calls are TRBV20-1 and TRBJ1-2; TRBD1 agrees at 7 bases. The CDR3 is 14 residues long. The V and J ends lost 6 bases and 8 bases, in that order; junction bases with no gene match: 15. Per germline, CDR1 DFQATT and CDR2 SNEGSKA (reference sequence). The CDR3 loop reads CSAGQANLTGGYTF. The CDR3 DNA follows: TGCAGTGCCGGACAGGCCAATTTGACGGGCGGCTACACCTTC.

A few counts support this clonotype. The J gene is TRBJ2-7, the V gene TRBV21-1; TRBD1, the table's D call, lacks a check against the DNA. TRBV21-1 is described as a pseudogene. The CDR3 is 16 residues long. CDR3 protein: CASSKALEDKAYEQYF. CDR3 bases: TGTGCCAGCAGCAAAGCGCTCGAGGACAAAGCCTACGAGCAGTACTTC.

The gene calls are TRBV7-9 and TRBJ2-4; no reliable D call. CDR3 length: 18 amino acids. CDR1 SEHNR and CDR2 FQNEAQ come from the germline V gene (reference sequence). Trimming removed 3 bases at V and 0 bases at J, with 18 bases between. Here the CDR3 reads CASSFPPLEFGAKNIQYF. Written as DNA, the CDR3 is TGTGCCAGCAGCTTTCCCCCCCTGGAGTTTGGAGCCAAAAACATTCAGTACTTC.

The genes are TRBV6-6 and TRBJ1-1; the match to TRBD1 covers 8 bases. The CDR3 has 15 residues. Germline CDR1 reads MNHNY; CDR2 reads SVGAGI (reference sequence). The J segment lost 5 bases and the V segment lost 5 bases, leaving 10 bases of the junction unmatched. The CDR3 bases are TGTGCCAGCAGTCCCTCGACAGGGGATTGGACTGAAGCTTTCTTT. It codes for CASSPSTGDWTEAFF.

The chain links TRBV6-6 to TRBJ2-2, with TRBD2 matching 7 bases. The trim removed 7 bases at V and 3 bases at J, leaving 5 bases unmatched. The CDR3 covers 14 residues. Germline loops: CDR1 MNHNY, CDR2 SVGAGI (reference sequence). CDR3 coding DNA: TGTGCCAGCATTCCTAGCGGATACACCGGGGAGCTGTTTTTT. As protein: CASIPSGYTGELFF.

This clonotype showed up just a few times. V is TRBV5-6 and J is TRBJ1-1; D perhaps matches TRBD1 (5 bases). The CDR3 extends over 15 amino acids. CDR1 SGHDT and CDR2 YYEEEE come from the germline V gene. Trimming took 0 bases from V and 0 from J, leaving 9 bases between them. The CDR3 DNA follows: TGTGCCAGCAGCTTGGTCGGACAAATGAACACTGAAGCTTTCTTT. This translates into CASSLVGQMNTEAFF.

The table lists this clonotype with many counts. J is TRBJ2-3 and V is TRBV12-3 or TRBV12-4; D unclear. This CDR3 spans 11 amino acids. V lost 7 bases to trimming and J lost 9 bases, with 11 bases between them. CDR3 DNA: TGTGCCAGCACCACCAGTGGAACGCAGTATTTT. Translation gives CASTTSGTQYF.

The CDR3 DNA follows: TGCAGTGCTTGGGCAAACGGGGCCTCTCAAGATACGCAGTATTTT. Encoded protein: CSAWANGASQDTQYF. V is TRBV20-1 and J is TRBJ2-3; D is tentatively TRBD1 or TRBD2 (5 bases each). This CDR3 is 15 amino acids long. V was clipped by 5 bases and J by 5 bases, with 20 bases between them. CDR1 and CDR2 from the germline V gene are DFQATT and SNEGSKA (reference sequence).

This clonotype was seen a handful of times. The chain uses TRBV27 and TRBJ1-4; 7 bases line up with TRBD1. The CDR3 has 15 residues. Unmatched junction bases numbered 8, after V lost 7 bases and J lost 3 bases. Germline CDR1 is MNHEY and CDR2 is SMNVEV (reference sequence). Here the CDR3 reads CASNPTGVANEKLFF. The CDR3 coding sequence is TGTGCCAGCAACCCAACAGGGGTAGCTAATGAAAAACTGTTTTTT.

This chain links TRBV5-8 with TRBJ2-5; TRBD1 agrees at 9 bases. The CDR3 totals 15 residues. V was pared by 2 bases and J by 4 bases, with 6 bases of the junction left unmatched. Germline V gene data show CDR1 as SGHTS and CDR2 as YDEGEE. For the CDR3, the DNA is TGTGCCAGCAGCTTAAGACAGGGGGGATTAGAGACCCAGTACTTC. Protein: CASSLRQGGLETQYF.

The chain employs TRBV20-1 and TRBJ1-6; the D gene is possibly TRBD1 (5 bases). V lost 5 bases and J 0 bases, leaving 14 bases between the germline ends. The CDR3 spans 16 residues. Germline CDR1 reads DFQATT; CDR2 reads SNEGSKA (reference sequence). CDR3 amino acids: CSALKGPDSYNSPLHF. The CDR3 region has the DNA TGCAGTGCTCTCAAGGGACCTGACTCCTATAATTCACCCCTCCACTTT.

Concerning this clonotype itself: An end of the junction differs from the germline gene, which may be a read error. CDR3 protein: CDSSQITNTGELFF. CDR3 nucleotides: TGTGACAGCAGCCAAATTACGAACACCGGGGAGCTGTTTTTT. This sequence joins TRBV7-2 and TRBJ2-2; no clear D. The CDR3 runs to 14 residues. Per germline, CDR1 SGHTA and CDR2 FQGNSA.